This TCR beta chain was documented in a study of blood T cell repertoires in COVID-19. The sample holds a few counts of this clone. Authors' processing steps: Using reference gene primer amplification, nucleated cell counts were estimated. Clones were read by immunoSEQ multiplex PCR, and TCRdb kept only the in-frame ones, dropping some. V, J and clone size derive from that table, while D and trimming were established from the DNA sequence. The sample consists of fewer than 150,000 clones, 70% to 90% of them appearing once. The receptor's source is a woman aged 45-60 years who had recovered from COVID-19. The material sequenced was peripheral blood.

CDR3 sequence: CASKSRTGNNYGYTF. CDR3 sequence (DNA): TGTGCCAGCAAAAGCCGAACAGGGAATAACTATGGCTACACCTTC. The chain is built from TRBV2 and TRBJ1-2; a weak D match, TRBD1 (6 bases). The CDR3 totals 15 residues. The germline V gene has CDR1 SNHLY and CDR2 FYNNEI. The V gene lost 7 bases and the J gene lost 1 base, with 16 bases spanning the gap.